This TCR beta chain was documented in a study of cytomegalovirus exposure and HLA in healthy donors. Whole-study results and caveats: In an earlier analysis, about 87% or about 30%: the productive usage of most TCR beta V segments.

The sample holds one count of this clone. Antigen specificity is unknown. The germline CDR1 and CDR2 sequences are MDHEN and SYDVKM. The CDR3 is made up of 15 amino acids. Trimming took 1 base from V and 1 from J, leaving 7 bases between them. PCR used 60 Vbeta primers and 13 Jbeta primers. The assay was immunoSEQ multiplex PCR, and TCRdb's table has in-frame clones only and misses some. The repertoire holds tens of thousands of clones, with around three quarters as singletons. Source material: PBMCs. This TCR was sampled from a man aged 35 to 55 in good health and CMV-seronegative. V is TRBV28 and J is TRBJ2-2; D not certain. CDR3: CASSLFRVNTGELFF. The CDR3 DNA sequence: TGTGCCAGCAGTTTATTTCGGGTGAACACCGGGGAGCTGTTTTTT.